The rows below give T cell receptor beta chains drawn from one sample of a study of blood T cells in healthy people across ages. TCRdb processed the 5' RACE reads anew with MiXCR; each CDR3 protein has one entry. Of hundreds of thousands of distinct CDR3 sequences listed, approximately 25% are singletons. The same sample was also used in a study of T cells of mothers and their children.

The sample taken for sequencing was blood. All receptors derive from a boy aged 5-17 years in good health. CDR3s include the opening cysteine and the closing phenylalanine or tryptophan. The order of the fields is V gene, J gene, CDR3 length, D gene, clone size, CDR3 DNA, CDR3 protein. The D gene is left open where the match is weak. Clone size is shown for a subset of rows, as once, few, many or a class of expanded clone.

v_gene: TRBV19; j_gene: TRBJ1-5; len: 13; d_gene: .; abundance: few; CDR3nt: TGTGCCAGTAGTTACGGACAGCCTCAGCCCCAGCATTTT; CDR3aa: CASSYGQPQPQHF
v_gene: TRBV29-1; j_gene: TRBJ1-1; len: 14; d_gene: .; abundance: .; CDR3nt: TGCAGCGCTGGCCCTGGACGGTTGAACACTGAAGCTTTCTTT; CDR3aa: CSAGPGRLNTEAFF
v_gene: TRBV13; j_gene: TRBJ1-6; len: 19; d_gene: TRBD1; abundance: .; CDR3nt: TGTGCCAGCAGCTTAGGGGGACAGTCCCCGAGCTCCTATAATTCACCCCTCCACTTT; CDR3aa: CASSLGGQSPSSYNSPLHF
v_gene: TRBV14; j_gene: TRBJ1-5; len: 13; d_gene: .; abundance: few; CDR3nt: TGTGCCAGCAGCCAAGATATAGATCAGCCCCAGCATTTT; CDR3aa: CASSQDIDQPQHF
v_gene: TRBV6-5; j_gene: TRBJ2-7; len: 16; d_gene: .; abundance: few; CDR3nt: TGTGCCAGCAGTTACCCGGGAGAAACAGGAACCTACGAGCAGTACTTC; CDR3aa: CASSYPGETGTYEQYF
v_gene: TRBV28; j_gene: TRBJ2-5; len: 14; d_gene: TRBD2; abundance: .; CDR3nt: TGTGCCAGCAGAGAGAGCGGGGACCCACCCGGGCAGTACTTC; CDR3aa: CASRESGDPPGQYF
v_gene: TRBV12-3/TRBV12-4; j_gene: TRBJ1-2; len: 14; d_gene: .; abundance: .; CDR3nt: TGTGCCAGCAGCGGCCGGGGGTTTAACTATGGCTACACCTTC; CDR3aa: CASSGRGFNYGYTF
v_gene: TRBV18; j_gene: TRBJ1-2; len: 14; d_gene: .; abundance: .; CDR3nt: TGTGCCAGCTCACCACCGAGGCAGAGTAATGGCTACACCTTC; CDR3aa: CASSPPRQSNGYTF
v_gene: TRBV28; j_gene: TRBJ1-4; len: 15; d_gene: TRBD1; abundance: few; CDR3nt: TGTGCCAGCAGCCGGGACAGGGAACCCAATGAAAAACTGTTTTTT; CDR3aa: CASSRDREPNEKLFF
v_gene: TRBV10-3; j_gene: TRBJ2-1; len: 13; d_gene: .; abundance: .; CDR3nt: TGTGCCATCAGTGAGGACGGGGGCCATGAGCAGTTCTTC; CDR3aa: CAISEDGGHEQFF
v_gene: TRBV4-2; j_gene: TRBJ1-5; len: 16; d_gene: .; abundance: few; CDR3nt: TGTGCCAGCAGCCAAGAGGGGGGGCATAGCAATCAGCCCCAGCATTTT; CDR3aa: CASSQEGGHSNQPQHF
v_gene: TRBV9; j_gene: TRBJ2-5; len: 15; d_gene: TRBD2; abundance: few; CDR3nt: TGTGCCAGCAGCGTATCGCGCGGGAGGGGTGAGACCCAGTACTTC; CDR3aa: CASSVSRGRGETQYF
v_gene: TRBV20-1; j_gene: TRBJ2-2; len: 15; d_gene: TRBD1; abundance: .; CDR3nt: TGCAGTGCTCGCAGGACAGGGAAGAACACCGGGGAGCTGTTTTTT; CDR3aa: CSARRTGKNTGELFF
v_gene: TRBV7-9; j_gene: TRBJ2-1; len: 13; d_gene: .; abundance: few; CDR3nt: TGTGCCAGCAGCCGGGGACCAAACAATGAGCAGTTCTTC; CDR3aa: CASSRGPNNEQFF
v_gene: TRBV7-9; j_gene: TRBJ2-7; len: 14; d_gene: .; abundance: .; CDR3nt: TGTGCCAGCAGCTTAGCTACAGGGTACGACGAGCAGTACTTC; CDR3aa: CASSLATGYDEQYF
v_gene: TRBV4-3; j_gene: TRBJ1-1; len: 13; d_gene: .; abundance: few; CDR3nt: TGCGCCAGCAGCCAAGACAGGGTCTCTGAAGCTTTCTTT; CDR3aa: CASSQDRVSEAFF
v_gene: TRBV7-2; j_gene: TRBJ2-7; len: 14; d_gene: TRBD1; abundance: .; CDR3nt: TGTGCCAGCAGTGGACAGGTTGGCCCCTACGAGCAGTACTTC; CDR3aa: CASSGQVGPYEQYF
v_gene: TRBV14; j_gene: TRBJ2-7; len: 14; d_gene: TRBD1; abundance: few; CDR3nt: TGTGCCAGCAGAGCCGGGACAGACTCTTACGAGCAGTACTTC; CDR3aa: CASRAGTDSYEQYF
v_gene: TRBV2; j_gene: TRBJ2-5; len: 15; d_gene: .; abundance: few; CDR3nt: TGTGCCAGCAGCCGGGACGGGAGTTGGGATGAGACCCAGTACTTC; CDR3aa: CASSRDGSWDETQYF
v_gene: TRBV28; j_gene: TRBJ2-1; len: 14; d_gene: .; abundance: .; CDR3nt: TGTGCCAGCAGTTTAGGTTGGGGGTACAATGAGCAGTTCTTC; CDR3aa: CASSLGWGYNEQFF
v_gene: TRBV4-2; j_gene: TRBJ2-7; len: 13; d_gene: .; abundance: few; CDR3nt: TGTGCCAGCAGACCAATCGTGGAGGACGAGCAGTACTTC; CDR3aa: CASRPIVEDEQYF
v_gene: TRBV29-1; j_gene: TRBJ2-5; len: 13; d_gene: .; abundance: few; CDR3nt: TGCAGCGTTGAAGAAAATACCCAAGAGACCCAGTACTTC; CDR3aa: CSVEENTQETQYF
v_gene: TRBV11-2; j_gene: TRBJ1-2; len: 13; d_gene: .; abundance: .; CDR3nt: TGTGCCAGCAGACGGGGGGGCAGTGATGGCTACACCTTC; CDR3aa: CASRRGGSDGYTF
v_gene: TRBV5-1; j_gene: TRBJ1-1; len: 14; d_gene: .; abundance: .; CDR3nt: TGCGCCAGCAGGCCGGGACGGACGAACACTGAAGCTTTCTTT; CDR3aa: CASRPGRTNTEAFF
v_gene: TRBV27; j_gene: TRBJ2-7; len: 14; d_gene: TRBD2; abundance: .; CDR3nt: TGTGCCAGCAGTTATGAAGCGGGGGCCTACGAGCAGTACTTC; CDR3aa: CASSYEAGAYEQYF
v_gene: TRBV5-1; j_gene: TRBJ2-1; len: 15; d_gene: .; abundance: few; CDR3nt: TGCGCCAGCCGAGGGAAAGGGGAGTACTACAATGAGCAGTTCTTC; CDR3aa: CASRGKGEYYNEQFF
v_gene: TRBV7-9; j_gene: TRBJ2-7; len: 13; d_gene: TRBD2; abundance: .; CDR3nt: TGTGCCAGCAGCGGACTAGATATGAGCGAGCAGTACTTC; CDR3aa: CASSGLDMSEQYF
v_gene: TRBV20-1; j_gene: TRBJ2-1; len: 12; d_gene: .; abundance: .; CDR3nt: TGCAGTGCAACGGGGACTTACAATGAGCAGTTCTTC; CDR3aa: CSATGTYNEQFF
v_gene: TRBV29-1; j_gene: TRBJ2-5; len: 19; d_gene: TRBD2; abundance: few; CDR3nt: TGCAGCGTTGAAGAGGGACTAGCGGGAGGGCCGACTGGACTAGAGACCCAGTACTTC; CDR3aa: CSVEEGLAGGPTGLETQYF
v_gene: TRBV11-3; j_gene: TRBJ2-7; len: 15; d_gene: .; abundance: few; CDR3nt: TGTGCCAGCAGCTTAGCTGCACTAGCAGACTACGAGCAGTACTTC; CDR3aa: CASSLAALADYEQYF
v_gene: TRBV7-9; j_gene: TRBJ1-2; len: 15; d_gene: .; abundance: once; CDR3nt: TGTGCCAGCAGCCCCCGGACCGCGGGGTACTATGGCTACACCTTC; CDR3aa: CASSPRTAGYYGYTF
v_gene: TRBV6-6; j_gene: TRBJ2-5; len: 14; d_gene: .; abundance: .; CDR3nt: TGTGCCAGCAGTTACTGGCGCGGGGAAGGGACCCAGTACTTC; CDR3aa: CASSYWRGEGTQYF
v_gene: TRBV14; j_gene: TRBJ1-6; len: 14; d_gene: .; abundance: .; CDR3nt: TGTGCCAGCAGCCAAGAGTACTTGTTATCACCCCTCCACTTT; CDR3aa: CASSQEYLLSPLHF
v_gene: TRBV7-2; j_gene: TRBJ2-7; len: 14; d_gene: .; abundance: few; CDR3nt: TGTGCCAGCGGCCCCGGGACATTCTCCTACGAGCAGTACTTC; CDR3aa: CASGPGTFSYEQYF
v_gene: TRBV10-3; j_gene: TRBJ2-2; len: 12; d_gene: TRBD2; abundance: .; CDR3nt: TGTGCCGCTGGACTAGCGGACGGGGAGCTGTTTTTT; CDR3aa: CAAGLADGELFF
v_gene: TRBV7-9; j_gene: TRBJ2-5; len: 18; d_gene: TRBD1; abundance: few; CDR3nt: TGTGCCAGCAGCTTAGTTGAGCAGGGGGCCTACTTGGGGGAGACCCAGTACTTC; CDR3aa: CASSLVEQGAYLGETQYF
v_gene: TRBV7-6; j_gene: TRBJ2-7; len: 15; d_gene: TRBD2; abundance: .; CDR3nt: TGTGCCAGCAGAAATTCCGCTAGCGGGGGCTACGAGCAGTACTTC; CDR3aa: CASRNSASGGYEQYF
v_gene: TRBV6-5; j_gene: TRBJ2-7; len: 14; d_gene: TRBD1; abundance: .; CDR3nt: TGTGCCAGCAGGGACAGGTTGGGTTCGTACGAGCAGTACTTC; CDR3aa: CASRDRLGSYEQYF
v_gene: TRBV29-1; j_gene: TRBJ1-4; len: 13; d_gene: .; abundance: few; CDR3nt: TGCAGCGCTTCGGACAGATTTAATGAAAAACTGTTTTTT; CDR3aa: CSASDRFNEKLFF
v_gene: TRBV2; j_gene: TRBJ2-1; len: 15; d_gene: .; abundance: .; CDR3nt: TGTGCCAGCAGCCCCGTGGGCGTGTCCTACAATGAGCAGTTCTTC; CDR3aa: CASSPVGVSYNEQFF
v_gene: TRBV7-9; j_gene: TRBJ2-7; len: 15; d_gene: TRBD1; abundance: .; CDR3nt: TGTGCCAGCAGCGCGCGGGACAGGGGCTCTAGCACGCAGTACTTC; CDR3aa: CASSARDRGSSTQYF
v_gene: TRBV12-5; j_gene: TRBJ1-2; len: 12; d_gene: .; abundance: few; CDR3nt: TGTGCTAGTGGCGGGTCCTCGGCTGGCTACACCTTC; CDR3aa: CASGGSSAGYTF
v_gene: TRBV10-3; j_gene: TRBJ2-3; len: 16; d_gene: .; abundance: .; CDR3nt: TGTGCCATCAGTGAGCCCGCAGGATTCTCCCCAGATACGCAGTATTTT; CDR3aa: CAISEPAGFSPDTQYF
v_gene: TRBV10-3; j_gene: TRBJ1-3; len: 14; d_gene: TRBD1; abundance: .; CDR3nt: TGTGCCAGCAGGACAGGGGAAACTGGAAACACCATATATTTT; CDR3aa: CASRTGETGNTIYF
v_gene: TRBV3-1; j_gene: TRBJ2-7; len: 12; d_gene: .; abundance: .; CDR3nt: TGTGCCAGCAGCCAAGTGGCCAGTGAGCAGTACTTC; CDR3aa: CASSQVASEQYF
v_gene: TRBV5-1; j_gene: TRBJ2-7; len: 13; d_gene: .; abundance: .; CDR3nt: TGCGCCAGCAGCGTAACAGGGTATAACGAGCAGTACTTC; CDR3aa: CASSVTGYNEQYF
v_gene: TRBV29-1; j_gene: TRBJ1-5; len: 11; d_gene: .; abundance: few; CDR3nt: TGCAGCGCCAGGGACAATCAGCCCCAGCATTTT; CDR3aa: CSARDNQPQHF
v_gene: TRBV6-1; j_gene: TRBJ2-7; len: 14; d_gene: .; abundance: .; CDR3nt: TGTGCCAGCAGTGCTACAGGGACCTCCTACGAGCAGTACTTC; CDR3aa: CASSATGTSYEQYF
v_gene: TRBV7-8; j_gene: TRBJ2-1; len: 17; d_gene: TRBD2; abundance: few; CDR3nt: TGTGCCAGCAGCTCCAGGACGACTAGCTGGGCCTACAATGAGCAGTTCTTC; CDR3aa: CASSSRTTSWAYNEQFF
v_gene: TRBV10-3; j_gene: TRBJ2-1; len: 16; d_gene: TRBD2; abundance: .; CDR3nt: TGTGCCATCAGGATGGGACTAGCGGCCTCTTACAATGAGCAGTTCTTC; CDR3aa: CAIRMGLAASYNEQFF
v_gene: TRBV28; j_gene: TRBJ2-5; len: 17; d_gene: TRBD2; abundance: .; CDR3nt: TGTGCCAGCAGTCCCCAAGGACTAGCGGGAGTACGAGAGACCCAGTACTTC; CDR3aa: CASSPQGLAGVRETQYF
v_gene: TRBV7-9; j_gene: TRBJ1-1; len: 16; d_gene: TRBD1; abundance: .; CDR3nt: TGTGCCAGCAGCTTAGGGCCGGGGACAGGGGCCACTGAAGCTTTCTTT; CDR3aa: CASSLGPGTGATEAFF
v_gene: TRBV9; j_gene: TRBJ2-1; len: 16; d_gene: TRBD2; abundance: .; CDR3nt: TGTGCCAGCAGCGCCTTAGCGGGAGGGCCCTACAATGAGCAGTTCTTC; CDR3aa: CASSALAGGPYNEQFF
v_gene: TRBV5-6; j_gene: TRBJ2-7; len: 16; d_gene: .; abundance: .; CDR3nt: TGTGCCAGCAGCTTAGGGACGAGGGTCTACTCCTACGAGCAGTACTTC; CDR3aa: CASSLGTRVYSYEQYF
v_gene: TRBV4-3; j_gene: TRBJ2-7; len: 18; d_gene: .; abundance: .; CDR3nt: TGCGCCAGCAGCCAAGCGACCACTGACTACCTAAGCTCCTACGAGCAGTACTTC; CDR3aa: CASSQATTDYLSSYEQYF